This entry lists 3 T cell receptor beta chains sequenced from one sample in a study of a mutant IDH1 vaccine in newly diagnosed glioma. Specified time point: week 47, end of study. A single vaccine dose contained 300 ug of mutant IDH1 20-mer peptide, and topical imiquimod was used with it. Their target antigens are unknown. The assay was immunoSEQ multiplex PCR, and TCRdb's table has in-frame clones only and misses some. The data contain roughly 21,000 clones, more than 70% of them singletons. Here the sequenced sample was PBMCs, taken from a glioma patient whose treatment included an IDH1 peptide vaccine. The receptors were gathered from a man aged 35-49 years with glioma.

The chain employs TRBV6-1 and TRBJ2-3, with TRBD2 matching over 8 bases. The CDR3 length is 15 residues. Germline values: CDR1 MNHNS, CDR2 SASEGT. After removal of 1 base from V and 4 bases from J, the junction contained 4 bases not matched to a gene. Written as DNA, the CDR3 is TGTGCCAGCAGTGAAGTCGGCGGGAGGTCAGATACGCAGTATTTT. This codes for CASSEVGGRSDTQYF.

V is TRBV27 and J is TRBJ1-2; D is ambiguous. CDR1 MNHEY and CDR2 SMNVEV come from the germline V gene (reference sequence). V was shortened by 5 bases and J by 4 bases, with 17 bases between the two germline ends. The CDR3 has 15 residues. The CDR3 DNA reads as TGTGCCAGCAGTCCCGACTGGGATGGGAGCTATGGCTACACCTTC. This codes for CASSPDWDGSYGYTF.

This chain uses TRBV25-1 with TRBJ2-3; D not resolved. V lost 7 bases and J lost 6, with 8 bases in between. The V gene's germline CDR1 is MGHDK and CDR2 SYGVNS. The CDR3 totals 11 residues. CDR3 in amino acids: CASMWWDTQYF. The CDR3, as DNA: TGTGCCAGCATGTGGTGGGATACGCAGTATTTT. Using reference TRBV25-1 and TRBJ2-3 for the parts outside the CDR3, the full variable domain is EADIYQTPRYLVIGTGKKITLECSQTMGHDKMYWYQQDPGMELHLIHYSYGVNSTEKGDLSSESTVSRIRTEHFPLTLESARPSHTSQYLCASMWWDTQYFGPGTRLTVL.